A selection of T cell receptor beta chains follows, all from one sample in a study of T cells in Graves' hyperthyroidism and ophthalmopathy. Via MiXCR, TCRdb re-called the multiplex PCR reads, giving one row per CDR3 protein. The table has over 450,000 distinct CDR3 sequences, roughly an eighth seen once; the top ten hold under 20%. Sequencing was carried out using blood. The source is a woman under 30 with Graves' hyperthyroidism. The CDR3 runs from the conserved cysteine through the conserved F or W. A D gene is named only where the DNA matches it firmly. Only some rows state a clone size, as once, few, many or a class for expanded clones.

abundance	d_gene	v_gene	j_gene	CDR3aa	CDR3nt
many	.	TRBV20-1	TRBJ2-3	CSARFTGLEPPDTQYF	TGCAGTGCTAGGTTCACCGGACTCGAACCTCCAGATACGCAGTATTTT
many	.	TRBV30	TRBJ1-1	CAWTSRGNTEAFF	TGTGCCTGGACCTCGAGGGGGAACACTGAAGCTTTCTTT
many	.	TRBV7-2	TRBJ1-2	CASSHSQRGVYGYTF	TGTGCCAGCAGTCACTCTCAGAGGGGGGTCTATGGCTACACCTTC
few	TRBD1	TRBV4-1	TRBJ2-2	CASSQVPGTGRGTGELFF	TGCGCCAGCAGCCAAGTCCCGGGGACAGGTCGAGGTACCGGGGAGCTGTTTTTT
.	.	TRBV6-1	TRBJ1-5	CASALGGNQPQHF	TGTGCCAGCGCCCTCGGGGGCAATCAGCCCCAGCATTTT
many	TRBD1	TRBV19	TRBJ1-5	CASKGRGLSQPQHF	TGTGCCAGTAAGGGCAGGGGGCTTAGTCAGCCCCAGCATTTT
few	TRBD2	TRBV7-9	TRBJ2-2	CASSERDRNTGELFF	TGTGCCAGCAGCGAGCGGGATCGAAACACCGGGGAGCTGTTTTTT
many	.	TRBV18	TRBJ1-2	CATYPGQPYGYTF	TGTGCCACCTACCCGGGGCAGCCCTATGGCTACACCTTC
many	TRBD2	TRBV24-1	TRBJ2-1	CATSDRTSIVQFF	TGTGCCACCAGTGATCGGACTAGCATAGTGCAGTTCTTC
many	.	TRBV9	TRBJ1-1	CASSPGVGTEAFF	TGTGCCAGCAGCCCAGGGGTCGGCACTGAAGCTTTCTTT
many	TRBD2	TRBV6-1	TRBJ2-4	CASRSAGGPGNIQYF	TGTGCCAGCAGATCAGCGGGAGGGCCGGGAAACATTCAGTACTTC
many	TRBD2	TRBV15	TRBJ2-3	CATSGLAGLSGDTQYF	TGTGCCACCAGCGGGTTAGCGGGATTGTCTGGAGATACGCAGTATTTT
many	.	TRBV18	TRBJ1-2	CASSPPERAGSGYTF	TGTGCCAGCTCACCACCTGAAAGGGCGGGTAGTGGCTACACCTTC
.	TRBD2	TRBV5-5	TRBJ2-1	CASSLGLASLGGDEQFF	TGTGCCAGCAGCTTGGGACTAGCTTCATTGGGAGGGGATGAGCAGTTCTTC
many	TRBD2	TRBV20-1	TRBJ2-3	CSARPAGAADTQYF	TGCAGTGCTAGGCCAGCGGGAGCTGCAGATACGCAGTATTTT
.	.	TRBV20-1	TRBJ1-1	CSARNSGGRDTEAFF	TGCAGTGCTAGAAACTCTGGGGGCAGGGACACTGAAGCTTTCTTT
.	TRBD1	TRBV29-1	TRBJ1-4	CSAQTGGNEKLFF	TGCAGCGCTCAGACAGGGGGTAATGAAAAACTGTTTTTT
many	.	TRBV12-3/TRBV12-4	TRBJ2-7	CASSAGNHEQYF	TGTGCCAGCAGCGCAGGGAACCACGAGCAGTACTTC
many	.	TRBV2	TRBJ2-2	CASSAGGLNTGELFF	TGTGCCAGCAGTGCTGGGGGCCTGAACACCGGGGAGCTGTTTTTT
many	.	TRBV28	TRBJ2-1	CASSLSLGSYNEQFF	TGTGCCAGCAGTTTAAGTCTAGGCTCCTACAATGAGCAGTTCTTC
many	.	TRBV3-1	TRBJ2-5	CASSQPQETQYF	TGTGCCAGCAGCCAACCTCAAGAGACCCAGTACTTC
many	.	TRBV20-1	TRBJ1-1	CSAREGANTEAFF	TGCAGTGCTAGAGAAGGGGCGAACACTGAAGCTTTCTTT
few	TRBD1	TRBV10-3	TRBJ1-1	CAISDTGSQGQGHTEAFF	TGTGCCATCAGTGACACGGGGTCCCAAGGACAGGGGCACACTGAAGCTTTCTTT
.	.	TRBV12-3/TRBV12-4	TRBJ1-2	CASMPASSAKGYTF	TGTGCCAGCATGCCGGCTTCCTCCGCGAAAGGCTACACCTTC
many	.	TRBV27	TRBJ1-2	CASSLTREANYGYTF	TGTGCCAGCAGTTTGACAAGGGAAGCTAACTATGGCTACACCTTC
many	.	TRBV2	TRBJ1-4	CASSRQGDYEKLFF	TGTGCCAGCAGTAGACAAGGAGATTATGAAAAACTGTTTTTT